This T cell receptor beta chain came from a study of T cells in Graves' hyperthyroidism and ophthalmopathy. Exclusion criteria comprised uncontrolled infection, other autoimmune disease, pregnancy or lactation. The CDR3 loop spans 12 amino acids. Deletions cut 6 bases from V and 6 bases from J, with 8 bases between. CDR1 and CDR2 from the germline V gene are ENHRY and SYGVKD. Points from the study as a whole: Blood also held most thyroid clonotypes expanded beyond 0.001.

The table lists this clonotype with many counts. What it binds is not known. Amplified regions were TCR beta CDR3 sequences from RNA transcripts. First-round RT-PCR with HTBI primers amplified the TCR CDR3 region. TCRdb re-called the multiplex PCR reads through MiXCR, storing one row per CDR3 protein. This table has 450,000 to 700,000 distinct CDR3 sequences, around 42% appearing once. This sequence was found in an adult woman with Graves' disease, either hyperthyroidism or ophthalmopathy (not recorded which). The sequenced material came from peripheral blood or thyroid tissue (not recorded which). This sequence joins TRBV10-3 and TRBJ1-4; maybe TRBD1 (5 bases). For the CDR3, the DNA is TGTGCCATCAGGGGCAGGGATGAAAAACTGTTTTTT. Its translation is CAIRGRDEKLFF.